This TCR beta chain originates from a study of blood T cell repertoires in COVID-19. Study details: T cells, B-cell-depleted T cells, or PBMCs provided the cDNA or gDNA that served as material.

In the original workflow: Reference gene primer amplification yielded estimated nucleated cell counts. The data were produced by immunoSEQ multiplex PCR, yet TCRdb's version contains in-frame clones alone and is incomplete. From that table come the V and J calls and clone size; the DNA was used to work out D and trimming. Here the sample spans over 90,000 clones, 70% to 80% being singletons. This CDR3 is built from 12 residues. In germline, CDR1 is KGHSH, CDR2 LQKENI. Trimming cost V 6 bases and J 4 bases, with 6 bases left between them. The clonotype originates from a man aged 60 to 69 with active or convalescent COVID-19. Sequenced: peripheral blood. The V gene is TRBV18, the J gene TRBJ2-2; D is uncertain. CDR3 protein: CASSRTTGELFF. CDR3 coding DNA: TGTGCCAGCTCTAGAACCACCGGGGAGCTGTTTTTT. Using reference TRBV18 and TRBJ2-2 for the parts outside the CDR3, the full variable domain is NAGVMQNPRHLVRRRGQEARLRCSPMKGHSHVYWYRQLPEEGLKFMVYLQKENIIDESGMPKERFSAEFPKEGPSILRIQQVVRGDSAAYFCASSRTTGELFFGEGSRLTVL.